These 20 T cell receptor beta chains originate from one sample sequenced in a study of blood T cell repertoires in COVID-19. Generated by immunoSEQ multiplex PCR, the TCRdb table keeps only in-frame clones and is missing some. Among about 140,000 clones listed, 87% were seen once. The sequenced material came from peripheral blood. These receptors originate from a human donor in a cohort sampled during active COVID-19.

The chain is built from TRBV29-1 and TRBJ2-3; D perhaps matches TRBD1 (5 bases). V dropped 7 bases and J dropped 0 bases, with 14 bases sitting between them. CDR1 is SQVTM, CDR2 ANQGSEA, per germline. This CDR3 is built from 14 residues. The CDR3 region is CSARQRTSTDTQYF. The CDR3 nucleotides read TGCAGCGCACGACAGAGAACTAGCACAGATACGCAGTATTTT.

DNA for the CDR3: TGTGCCAGCAGCTTGGAGCCAGGCGGGAACTCCTACAATGAGCAGTTCTTC. Protein product: CASSLEPGGNSYNEQFF. The gene calls are TRBV5-4 and TRBJ2-1, with D tentatively TRBD2 (6 bases). The CDR3 is 17 residues long. Germline V lookup: CDR1 SGHNT, CDR2 YYREEE (reference sequence). Trimming shortened V by 0 bases and J by 0 bases, and 13 bases separated the two germline ends.

The CDR3 reads CASSIDFGSGRWETQYF. The CDR3 DNA reads as TGTGCCAGTAGTATAGATTTTGGTAGCGGGAGGTGGGAGACCCAGTACTTC. The chain carries TRBV19 and TRBJ2-5, with 10 bases aligning to TRBD2. This CDR3 has 17 amino acids. CDR1 and CDR2 from the germline V gene are LNHDA and SQIVND (reference sequence). J lost 5 bases, V lost 0 bases, and 9 bases had no gene match. The entire variable domain, with the rest obtained from reference TRBV19 and TRBJ2-5, is as follows: DGGITQSPKYLFRKEGQNVTLSCEQNLNHDAMYWYRQDPGQGLRLIYYSQIVNDFQKGDIAEGYSVSREKKESFPLTVTSAQKNPTAFYLCASSIDFGSGRWETQYFGPGTRLLVL.

The rearrangement uses TRBV19 and TRBJ1-2; D not resolved. The V gene's germline CDR1 is LNHDA and CDR2 SQIVND (reference sequence). Trimming removed 1 base at V and 7 bases at J, with 10 bases between. This CDR3 contains 13 residues. This chain's CDR3 is CASSIGAHRGYTF. The CDR3 DNA sequence: TGTGCCAGTAGTATAGGTGCACATCGTGGCTACACCTTC.

The rearrangement links TRBV15 to TRBJ2-1; tentatively, D is TRBD2 (7 bases). The germline V and J ends were trimmed by 5 bases and 4 bases, with 12 bases remaining between them. This CDR3 has 14 residues. Per the germline V gene, CDR1 is LNHNV and CDR2 is YYDKDF (reference sequence). The CDR3: CATSGGGEYNEQFF. The CDR3 coding sequence is TGTGCCACCAGCGGAGGGGGGGAGTACAATGAGCAGTTCTTC.

V usage is TRBV30 and J usage is TRBJ2-5, with 7 bases identical to TRBD2. Germline CDR1 reads GTSNPN; CDR2 reads SVGIG (reference sequence). V gave up 7 bases and J gave up 2 bases; unmatched junction bases: 19. The CDR3 spans 17 residues. The CDR3 nucleotides read TGTGCCTACTCTCTCAGGGTTAGGCTAGCGGTACAAGAGACCCAGTACTTC. It encodes CAYSLRVRLAVQETQYF. Full variable domain (missing parts from reference TRBV30 and TRBJ2-5): SQTIHQWPATLVQPVGSPLSLECTVEGTSNPNLYWYRQAAGRGLQLLFYSVGIGQISSEVPQNLSASRPQDRQFILSSKKLLLSDSGFYLCAYSLRVRLAVQETQYFGPGTRLLVL.

The V gene is TRBV15, the J gene TRBJ2-7; 9 bases agree with TRBD1. CDR3 size: 17 residues. After removal of 0 bases from V and 3 bases from J, the junction contained 9 bases not matched to a gene. CDR1 is LNHNV, CDR2 YYDKDF, per germline (reference sequence). In DNA, the CDR3 is TGTGCCACCAGCAGAGATAGGGGACAGGGAGGTCACTACGAGCAGTACTTC. Amino acids: CATSRDRGQGGHYEQYF.

V gene TRBV4-2 combines with J gene TRBJ1-1; D not certain. Germline CDR1 reads LGHNA; CDR2 reads YNFKEQ. V was shortened by 3 bases and J by 0 bases, with 14 bases between the two germline ends. This CDR3 has 16 residues. This CDR3 reads CASSHPLVVMNTEAFF. The CDR3 DNA reads TGTGCCAGCAGCCATCCCTTGGTAGTTATGAACACTGAAGCTTTCTTT.

The chain couples TRBV7-8 to TRBJ2-2; weak D call: TRBD2 (6 bases). V shed 5 bases and J shed 4 bases, with 14 bases lying between them. Germline CDR1 SGHVS, CDR2 FQNEAQ. The CDR3 extends over 15 amino acids. The CDR3 is CASSQGAGPTGELFF. The CDR3 nucleotides are TGTGCCAGCAGCCAAGGGGCGGGGCCCACCGGGGAGCTGTTTTTT.

The V gene is TRBV11-3, the J gene TRBJ2-1, with 13 bases identical to TRBD2. V shed 1 base, J shed 6 bases, and the junction held 15 bases outside the gene matches. This CDR3 contains 20 residues. CDR1 and CDR2 from the germline V gene are SGHNT and YENEEA. The CDR3 loop reads CASSLGRLAGGQGSGNEQFF. The CDR3 DNA reads TGTGCCAGCAGCTTAGGAAGACTAGCGGGAGGTCAGGGGTCGGGCAATGAGCAGTTCTTC.

The genes are TRBV29-1 and TRBJ1-2; possibly TRBD1 for D (5 bases). The V gene lost 5 bases and the J gene lost 4 bases, with 11 bases spanning the gap. This CDR3 is built from 12 residues. The germline V gene encodes CDR1 SQVTM and CDR2 ANQGSEA. DNA for the CDR3: TGCAGCGTTTCGGACAAGACCTATGGCTACACCTTC. This gives the protein CSVSDKTYGYTF.

The V and J genes are TRBV2 and TRBJ1-2; 8 nucleotides align to TRBD1. CDR3 length: 13 amino acids. Germline assignment: CDR1 SNHLY and CDR2 FYNNEI. V shed 7 bases and J 6 bases; nucleotides not matched to a gene: 7. Here the CDR3 reads CASTGQGIDGYTF. The CDR3 bases are TGTGCCAGCACAGGACAGGGCATCGATGGCTACACCTTC.

This rearrangement joins TRBV6-2 or TRBV6-3 to TRBJ2-7; 8 bases align to TRBD1. The CDR3 runs 17 residues. The germline V gene has CDR1 MNHEY and CDR2 SVGEGT. Trimming removed 6 bases from V and 3 bases from J; junction bases left unmatched: 16. CDR3 protein: CASSRILDRGRIYEQYF. CDR3 in DNA: TGTGCCAGCAGCCGAATCTTAGACAGGGGAAGAATCTACGAGCAGTACTTC.

This clone was found once. CDR3: CASTQTSGYTDTQYF. The CDR3 DNA reads as TGCGCCAGCACACAGACGAGCGGGTACACAGATACGCAGTATTTT. The chain recombines TRBV5-1 with TRBJ2-3; D possibly corresponds to TRBD2 (6 bases). The germline V and J ends were trimmed by 6 bases and 2 bases, with 16 bases remaining between them. The germline gives CDR1 SGHRS, CDR2 YFSETQ. The CDR3 covers 15 residues.

This clone was observed a few times. V usage is TRBV12-3 or TRBV12-4 and J usage is TRBJ1-1, with D maybe TRBD1 (5 bases). The CDR3 runs to 12 residues. Deletions cut 6 bases from V and 3 bases from J, with 8 bases between. The CDR3 loop reads CASRPGDTEAFF. As DNA, the CDR3 is TGTGCCAGCAGGCCGGGGGACACTGAAGCTTTCTTT.

Notes on this clone: The CDR3 carries no conserved terminal phenylalanine or tryptophan, so it likely arises from a read error. The DNA is left out, because the CDR3 cannot be placed on it with certainty; the CDR3 is given as TCRdb lists it. The chain combines TRBV5-4 with TRBJ1-2; the DNA was not used to check the table's D call, TRBD1. The CDR3 spans 14 amino acids, including both terminal residues. CDR1 is SGHNT, CDR2 YYREEE, per germline (reference sequence). CDR3 residues: CASSPGQVGAGLSV.

V usage is TRBV28 and J usage is TRBJ2-1; 8 bases map to TRBD1. The germline V gene has CDR1 MDHEN and CDR2 SYDVKM. The ends lost 6 bases at V and 5 bases at J; junction bases unmatched: 12. The CDR3 runs to 16 residues. The CDR3, as DNA: TGTGCCAGCAGAAATGCAGGGGGCGCCGGAAACAATGAGCAGTTCTTC. This gives the protein CASRNAGGAGNNEQFF. The full variable domain, completed using reference TRBV28 and TRBJ2-1, is DVKVTQSSRYLVKRTGEKVFLECVQDMDHENMFWYRQDPGLGLRLIYFSYDVKMKEKGDIPEGYSVSREKKERFSLILESASTNQTSMYLCASRNAGGAGNNEQFFGPGTRLTVL.

The chain carries TRBV3-1 (or the pseudogene TRBV3-2) and TRBJ2-1; D is possibly TRBD2 (6 bases). Trimming left V 4 bases short and J 2 bases short, with 6 bases between. CDR3 length: 13 residues. Germline V gene data show CDR1 as LGHDT and CDR2 as YNNKEL (reference sequence). CDR3 loop: CASSRGAYNEQFF. In DNA, the CDR3 is TGTGCCAGCAGCCGCGGGGCCTACAATGAGCAGTTCTTC.

A few counts support this clone. The chain is built from TRBV6-6 and TRBJ1-1; 10 nucleotides agree with TRBD1. The CDR3 runs 14 residues. Germline loops: CDR1 MNHNY, CDR2 SVGAGI (reference sequence). Trimming took 6 bases from V and 1 from J; bases not matched to a gene: 2. CDR3 loop: CASRGTGENTEAFF. The DNA of the CDR3 is TGTGCCAGCAGGGGGACAGGGGAGAACACTGAAGCTTTCTTT.

This chain connects TRBV5-8 to TRBJ2-7, with TRBD1 identical over 9 bases. This CDR3 is 15 amino acids long. The ends lost 5 bases at V and 3 bases at J; junction bases unmatched: 9. Germline V gene sequence: CDR1 SGHTS, CDR2 YDEGEE. The CDR3 spells CASREQGASVYEQYF. The CDR3 nucleotides read TGTGCCAGCAGGGAACAGGGGGCTTCGGTCTACGAGCAGTACTTC. Full variable domain (remainder filled in from reference TRBV5-8 and TRBJ2-7): EAGVTQSPTHLIKTRGQQATLRCSPISGHTSVYWYQQALGLGLQFLLWYDEGEERNRGNFPPRFSGRQFPNYSSELNVNALELEDSALYLCASREQGASVYEQYFGPGTRLTVT.